This is a list of T cell receptor beta chains from one sample in a study of blood T cells in healthy people across ages. TCRdb fed the 5' RACE reads into MiXCR, producing one record per CDR3 protein. The sample holds around 1,000,000 distinct CDR3 sequences, around two fifths seen once. Sequencing was performed on blood. The receptors come from a man between 18 and 29 years old in good health. Both conserved end residues are part of each CDR3. A D gene is named only where the DNA matches it firmly. The size field is filled for only some rows; it gives once, few, many or a size class.

>TRBV24-1|.|.|TRBJ2-1
CATSLAQSSYNEQFF
TGTGCCACCAGTCTCGCTCAGAGCTCCTACAATGAGCAGTTCTTC
>TRBV7-8|few|.|TRBJ2-7
CATTVGRGESYEQYF
TGTGCCACTACGGTAGGGAGAGGGGAATCCTACGAGCAGTACTTC
>TRBV3-1|few|.|TRBJ2-1
CASSENGQGHGEQFF
TGTGCCAGCAGTGAGAATGGGCAGGGGCATGGTGAGCAGTTCTTC
>TRBV3-1|.|.|TRBJ2-1
CASSPCRGYTYNEQFF
TGTGCCAGCAGCCCTTGCCGGGGGTACACCTACAATGAGCAGTTCTTC
>TRBV13|.|.|TRBJ2-7
CASSLGLEVSYEQYF
TGTGCCAGCAGCTTAGGACTGGAGGTATCCTATGAGCAGTACTTC
>TRBV3-1|.|.|TRBJ1-5
CASSQDLNQQPQHF
TGTGCCAGCAGCCAAGATCTTAATCAGCAGCCCCAGCATTTT
>TRBV7-3|few|.|TRBJ2-1
CASSSWGVSYNEQFF
TGTGCCAGCAGCTCCTGGGGAGTCTCCTACAATGAGCAGTTCTTC
>TRBV4-1|many|.|TRBJ2-2
CASSKARSGELFF
TGCGCCAGCTCTAAAGCTAGGTCCGGGGAGCTGTTTTTT
>TRBV7-8|.|.|TRBJ2-3
CASSPRSGTQYF
TGTGCCAGCAGCCCCCGGTCTGGTACGCAGTATTTT
>TRBV27|few|.|TRBJ1-2
CASSLRAGNYGYTF
TGTGCCAGCAGCCTCAGAGCGGGAAACTATGGCTACACCTTC
>TRBV6-6|.|TRBD1|TRBJ1-1
CASIGTGERSAEAFF
TGTGCCAGCATCGGGACAGGGGAGAGGAGCGCTGAAGCTTTCTTT
>TRBV5-6|few|.|TRBJ2-4
CAGPGIQYF
TGTGCCGGGCCGGGGATTCAGTACTTC
>TRBV4-2|few|.|TRBJ1-2
CASSQEGTDIYGYTF
TGTGCCAGCAGCCAGGAGGGGACGGATATCTATGGCTACACCTTC
>TRBV20-1|many|.|TRBJ2-1
CSAGTTSSDEQFF
TGCAGTGCTGGGACCACTAGTTCGGATGAGCAGTTCTTC
>TRBV6-5|few|.|TRBJ1-1
CASTPTGLNTEAFF
TGTGCCAGCACCCCGACAGGTTTGAACACTGAAGCTTTCTTT
>TRBV12-3/TRBV12-4|few|.|TRBJ2-3
CASSRGRLGDTQYF
TGTGCCAGCAGTCGGGGACGTCTGGGAGATACGCAGTATTTT
>TRBV9|.|.|TRBJ2-2
CASSSGGTRTYTGELFF
TGTGCCAGCAGCTCCGGCGGGACTCGCACCTACACCGGGGAGCTGTTTTTT
>TRBV5-5|.|TRBD1|TRBJ1-5
CASRAGTGGWGQNQPQHF
TGTGCCAGCAGAGCCGGGACAGGGGGCTGGGGACAGAATCAGCCCCAGCATTTT
>TRBV2|few|.|TRBJ1-2
CASSELRDNYGYTF
TGTGCCAGCAGTGAACTCCGGGACAACTATGGCTACACCTTC
>TRBV20-1|few|TRBD1|TRBJ1-4
CSATGGENEKLFF
TGCAGTGCTACAGGGGGAGAAAATGAAAAACTGTTTTTT
>TRBV4-1|.|.|TRBJ1-1
CASSQVPDRVITEAFF
TGCGCCAGCAGCCAAGTCCCCGACAGAGTCATCACTGAAGCTTTCTTT
>TRBV3-1|few|TRBD1|TRBJ2-3
CASSHEGASTDTQYF
TGTGCCAGCAGCCACGAGGGGGCCTCGACAGATACGCAGTATTTT
>TRBV6-5|.|TRBD1|TRBJ1-2
CASSYSRTGYGYTF
TGTGCCAGCAGTTACTCTCGGACAGGCTATGGCTACACCTTC
>TRBV27|.|.|TRBJ2-1
CATGWLDPYNEQFF
TGTGCGACGGGATGGTTAGACCCATACAATGAGCAGTTCTTC
>TRBV20-1|many|.|TRBJ1-1
CSASPGQHTEAFF
TGCAGTGCTAGCCCTGGACAACACACTGAAGCTTTCTTT
>TRBV9|few|.|TRBJ1-2
CASSLRTEPYGYTF
TGTGCCAGCAGCCTTCGGACGGAACCCTATGGCTACACCTTC
>TRBV20-1|.|TRBD2|TRBJ2-1
CSAGGGPSYNEQFF
TGCAGTGCTGGCGGGGGTCCTTCCTACAATGAGCAGTTCTTC
>TRBV7-6|many|.|TRBJ2-3
CASSLGQDDTQYF
TGTGCCAGCAGCTTAGGACAGGACGATACGCAGTATTTT
>TRBV5-1|.|.|TRBJ1-1
CASSLGGQTSLGTEAFF
TGCGCCAGCAGCTTGGGCGGACAGACTTCCCTGGGCACTGAAGCTTTCTTT
>TRBV20-1|.|.|TRBJ2-5
CSASIRETQYF
TGCAGTGCTAGCATTAGAGAGACCCAGTACTTC
>TRBV20-1|.|.|TRBJ2-4
CSARGGWGAPDIQYF
TGCAGTGCTAGAGGGGGCTGGGGGGCCCCCGACATTCAGTACTTC
>TRBV7-2|few|TRBD1|TRBJ2-5
CASSLVAGQGETQYF
TGTGCCAGCAGCTTAGTGGCGGGACAGGGGGAGACCCAGTACTTC
>TRBV27|.|.|TRBJ2-7
CASSWVPTSEQYF
TGTGCCAGCAGTTGGGTCCCGACGAGTGAGCAGTACTTC
>TRBV6-5|few|.|TRBJ1-5
CASHTAGGPQHF
TGTGCCAGCCACACAGCCGGGGGGCCCCAGCATTTT
>TRBV3-1|.|.|TRBJ1-5
CASSENVNSNQPQHF
TGTGCCAGCAGCGAAAATGTAAATAGCAATCAGCCCCAGCATTTT
>TRBV19|.|TRBD1|TRBJ1-1
CASSDQTGYAEAFF
TGTGCCAGTAGTGACCAGACAGGGTACGCTGAAGCTTTCTTT
>TRBV6-1|.|TRBD1|TRBJ2-1
CASSVRTGDTYNEQFF
TGTGCCAGCAGTGTTCGGACAGGGGATACCTACAATGAGCAGTTCTTC
>TRBV9|few|TRBD2|TRBJ2-1
CASSEEGGGDYNEQFF
TGTGCCAGCAGCGAAGAAGGTGGGGGGGACTACAATGAGCAGTTCTTC
>TRBV4-1|few|.|TRBJ2-1
CASSPTEAENNEQFF
TGCGCCAGCAGCCCGACAGAAGCCGAAAACAATGAGCAGTTCTTC
>TRBV7-9|few|.|TRBJ2-3
CASSPNRGSPTDTQYF
TGTGCCAGCAGCCCAAATCGGGGTTCCCCCACAGATACGCAGTATTTT
>TRBV6-2/TRBV6-3|few|TRBD2|TRBJ2-2
CASRPGGPDTGELFF
TGTGCCAGCAGACCGGGGGGGCCGGACACCGGGGAGCTGTTTTTT
>TRBV15|.|.|TRBJ2-5
CATSLNQETQYF
TGTGCCACCAGCCTTAACCAAGAGACCCAGTACTTC
>TRBV20-1|few|.|TRBJ1-5
CSAYRAGQPQHF
TGCAGTGCCTACAGGGCAGGGCAGCCCCAGCATTTT